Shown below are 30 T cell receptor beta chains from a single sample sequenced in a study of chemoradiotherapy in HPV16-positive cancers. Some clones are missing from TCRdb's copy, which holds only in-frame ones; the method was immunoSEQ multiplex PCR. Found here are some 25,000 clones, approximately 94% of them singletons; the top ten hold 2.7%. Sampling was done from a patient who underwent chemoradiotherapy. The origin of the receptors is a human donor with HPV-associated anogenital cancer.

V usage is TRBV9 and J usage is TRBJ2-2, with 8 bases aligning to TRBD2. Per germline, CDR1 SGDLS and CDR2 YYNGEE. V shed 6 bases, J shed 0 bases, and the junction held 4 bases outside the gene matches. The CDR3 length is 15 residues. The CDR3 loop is CASTPGGANTGELFF. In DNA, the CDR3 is TGTGCCAGCACCCCGGGAGGGGCGAACACCGGGGAGCTGTTTTTT. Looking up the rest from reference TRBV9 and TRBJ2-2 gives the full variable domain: DSGVTQTPKHLITATGQRVTLRCSPRSGDLSVYWYQQSLDQGLQFLIQYYNGEERAKGNILERFSAQQFPDLHSELNLSSLELGDSALYFCASTPGGANTGELFFGEGSRLTVL.

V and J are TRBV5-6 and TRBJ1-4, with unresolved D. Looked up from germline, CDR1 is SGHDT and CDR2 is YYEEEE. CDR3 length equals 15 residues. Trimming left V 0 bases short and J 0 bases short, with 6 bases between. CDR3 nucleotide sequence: TGTGCCAGCAGCTTGGGGCGGACAACTAATGAAAAACTGTTTTTT. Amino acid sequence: CASSLGRTTNEKLFF.

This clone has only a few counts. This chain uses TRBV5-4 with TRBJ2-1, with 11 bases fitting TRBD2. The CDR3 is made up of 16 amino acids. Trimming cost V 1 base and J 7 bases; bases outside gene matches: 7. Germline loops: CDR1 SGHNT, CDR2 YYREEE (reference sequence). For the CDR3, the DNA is TGTGCCAGCAGCTTGACGGGACTAGCGGCTGGGAATGAGCAGTTCTTC. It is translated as CASSLTGLAAGNEQFF.

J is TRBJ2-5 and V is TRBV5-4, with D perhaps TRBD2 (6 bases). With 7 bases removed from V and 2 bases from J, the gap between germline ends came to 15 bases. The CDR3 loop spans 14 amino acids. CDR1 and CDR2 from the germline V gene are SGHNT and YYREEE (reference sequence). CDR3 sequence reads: CASLNGTSQETQYF. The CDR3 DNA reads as TGTGCCAGCCTAAACGGGACTTCTCAAGAGACCCAGTACTTC. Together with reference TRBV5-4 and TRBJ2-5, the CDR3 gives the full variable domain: ETGVTQSPTHLIKTRGQQVTLRCSSQSGHNTVSWYQQALGQGPQFIFQYYREEENGRGNFPPRFSGLQFPNYSSELNVNALELDDSALYLCASLNGTSQETQYFGPGTRLLVL.

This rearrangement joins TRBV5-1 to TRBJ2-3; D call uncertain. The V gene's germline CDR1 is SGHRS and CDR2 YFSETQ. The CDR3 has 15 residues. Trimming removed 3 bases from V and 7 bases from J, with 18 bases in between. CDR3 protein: CASSSRAPTANTQYF. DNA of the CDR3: TGCGCCAGCAGCTCCCGGGCTCCGACGGCAAATACGCAGTATTTT.

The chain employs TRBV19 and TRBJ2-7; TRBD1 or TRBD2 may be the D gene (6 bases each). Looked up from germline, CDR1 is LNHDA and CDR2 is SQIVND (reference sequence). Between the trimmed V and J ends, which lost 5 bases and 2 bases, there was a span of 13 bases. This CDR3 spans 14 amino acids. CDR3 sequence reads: CASSGAGEAYEQYF. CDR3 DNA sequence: TGTGCCAGTAGTGGGGCAGGGGAGGCCTACGAGCAGTACTTC.

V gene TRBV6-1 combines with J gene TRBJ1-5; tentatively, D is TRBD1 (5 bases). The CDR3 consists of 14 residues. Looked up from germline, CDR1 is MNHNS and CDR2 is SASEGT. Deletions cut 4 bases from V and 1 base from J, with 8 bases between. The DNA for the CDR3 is TGTGCCAGCAGTGCCCGGGACAGCAATCAGCCCCAGCATTTT. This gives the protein CASSARDSNQPQHF.

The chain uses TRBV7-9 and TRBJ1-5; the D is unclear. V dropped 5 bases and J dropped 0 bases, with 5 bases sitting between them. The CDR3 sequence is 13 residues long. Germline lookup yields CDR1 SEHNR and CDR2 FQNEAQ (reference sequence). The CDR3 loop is CASSPNSNQPQHF. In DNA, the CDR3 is TGTGCCAGCAGCCCGAATAGCAATCAGCCCCAGCATTTT.

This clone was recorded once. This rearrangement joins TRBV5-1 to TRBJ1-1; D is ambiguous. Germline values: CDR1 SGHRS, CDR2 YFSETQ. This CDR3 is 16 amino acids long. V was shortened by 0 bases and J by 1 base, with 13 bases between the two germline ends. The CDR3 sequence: CASSLGAALGNTEAFF. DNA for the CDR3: TGCGCCAGCAGCTTGGGGGCAGCCCTGGGGAACACTGAAGCTTTCTTT.

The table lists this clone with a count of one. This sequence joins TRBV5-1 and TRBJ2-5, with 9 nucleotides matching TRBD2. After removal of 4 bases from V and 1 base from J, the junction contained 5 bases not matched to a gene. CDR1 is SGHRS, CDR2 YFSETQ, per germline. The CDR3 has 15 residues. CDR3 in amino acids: CASSPGLAPQETQYF. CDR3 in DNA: TGCGCCAGCAGCCCAGGACTAGCGCCCCAAGAGACCCAGTACTTC.

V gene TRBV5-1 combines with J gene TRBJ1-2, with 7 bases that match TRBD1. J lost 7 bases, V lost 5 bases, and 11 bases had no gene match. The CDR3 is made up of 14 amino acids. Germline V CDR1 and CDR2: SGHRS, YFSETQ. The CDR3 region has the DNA TGCGCCAGCAGGACCGGGACAGATCTTTTTGGCTACACCTTC. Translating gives CASRTGTDLFGYTF.

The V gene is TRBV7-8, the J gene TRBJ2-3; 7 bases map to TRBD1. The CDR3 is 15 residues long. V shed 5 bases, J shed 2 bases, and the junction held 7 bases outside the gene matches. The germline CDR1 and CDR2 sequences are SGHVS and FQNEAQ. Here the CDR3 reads CASSPAGGFTDTQYF. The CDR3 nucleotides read TGTGCCAGCAGCCCAGCAGGGGGTTTCACAGATACGCAGTATTTT. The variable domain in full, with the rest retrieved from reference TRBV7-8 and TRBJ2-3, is GAGVSQSPRYKVAKRGQDVALRCDPISGHVSLFWYQQALGQGPEFLTYFQNEAQLDKSGLPSDRFFAERPEGSVSTLKIQRTQQEDSAVYLCASSPAGGFTDTQYFGPGTRLTVL.

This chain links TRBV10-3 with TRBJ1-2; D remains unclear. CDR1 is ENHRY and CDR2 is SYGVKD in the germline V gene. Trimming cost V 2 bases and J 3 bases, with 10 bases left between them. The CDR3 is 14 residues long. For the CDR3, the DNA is TGTGCCATCAGTGAGCAACAAACAGACTATGGCTACACCTTC. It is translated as CAISEQQTDYGYTF.

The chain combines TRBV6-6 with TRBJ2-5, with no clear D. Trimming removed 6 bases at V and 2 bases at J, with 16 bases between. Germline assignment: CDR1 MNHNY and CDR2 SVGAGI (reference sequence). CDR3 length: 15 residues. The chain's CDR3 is CASSPGPGRQETQYF. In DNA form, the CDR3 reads TGTGCCAGCAGCCCCGGCCCTGGTCGGCAAGAGACCCAGTACTTC.

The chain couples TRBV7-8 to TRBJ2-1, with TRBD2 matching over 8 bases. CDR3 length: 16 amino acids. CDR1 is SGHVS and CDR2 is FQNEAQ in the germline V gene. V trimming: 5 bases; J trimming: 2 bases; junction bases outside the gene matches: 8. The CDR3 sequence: CASSPPVAGPYNEQFF. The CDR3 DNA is TGTGCCAGCAGCCCCCCAGTAGCGGGACCCTACAATGAGCAGTTCTTC.

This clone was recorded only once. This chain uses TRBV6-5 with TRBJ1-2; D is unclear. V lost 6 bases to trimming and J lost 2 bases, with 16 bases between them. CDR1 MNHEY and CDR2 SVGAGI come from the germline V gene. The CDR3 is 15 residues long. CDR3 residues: CASSPSTTGNYGYTF. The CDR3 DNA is TGTGCCAGCAGCCCATCCACTACGGGAAACTATGGCTACACCTTC.

The CDR3 reads CASSEGGLARETQYF. DNA of the CDR3: TGTGCCAGCAGTGAAGGGGGACTAGCTAGGGAGACCCAGTACTTC. The gene calls are TRBV6-1 and TRBJ2-5; the match to TRBD2 covers 9 bases. The trim removed 1 base at V and 5 bases at J, leaving 5 bases unmatched. This CDR3 contains 15 residues. CDR1 MNHNS and CDR2 SASEGT come from the germline V gene.

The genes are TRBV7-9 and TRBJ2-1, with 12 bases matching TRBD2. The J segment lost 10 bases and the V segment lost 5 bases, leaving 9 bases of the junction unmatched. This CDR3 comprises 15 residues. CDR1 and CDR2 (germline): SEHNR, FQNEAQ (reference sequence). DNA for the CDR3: TGTGCCAGCAGCCCCGGACTAGCGGGGACCCGGGAGCAGTTCTTC. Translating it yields CASSPGLAGTREQFF. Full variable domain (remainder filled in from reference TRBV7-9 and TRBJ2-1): DTGVSQNPRHKITKRGQNVTFRCDPISEHNRLYWYRQTLGQGPEFLTYFQNEAQLEKSRLLSDRFSAERPKGSFSTLEIQRTEQGDSAMYLCASSPGLAGTREQFFGPGTRLTVL.

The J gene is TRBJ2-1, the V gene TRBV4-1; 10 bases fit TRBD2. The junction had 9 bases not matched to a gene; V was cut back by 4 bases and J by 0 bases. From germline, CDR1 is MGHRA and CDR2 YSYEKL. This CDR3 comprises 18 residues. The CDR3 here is CASSLRGASGSSYNEQFF. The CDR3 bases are TGCGCCAGCAGCCTAAGAGGGGCTAGCGGGAGCTCCTACAATGAGCAGTTCTTC.

This CDR3 reads CASSLGQDYEQYF. The CDR3, as DNA: TGTGCCAGCAGCTTAGGACAGGACTACGAGCAGTACTTC. The chain recombines TRBV7-2 with TRBJ2-7, with D possibly being TRBD1 (6 bases). The V end lost 1 base, the J end lost 3 bases, and 7 bases lay between the germline ends. This CDR3 has 13 residues. Looked up from germline, CDR1 is SGHTA and CDR2 is FQGNSA.

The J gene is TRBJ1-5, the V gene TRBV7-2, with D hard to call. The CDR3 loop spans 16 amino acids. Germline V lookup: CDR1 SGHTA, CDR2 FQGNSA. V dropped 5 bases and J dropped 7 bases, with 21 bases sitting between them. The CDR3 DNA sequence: TGTGCCAGCAGCCCAGCCTCGGGGAGGGCGAGCCAGCCCCAGCATTTT. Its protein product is CASSPASGRASQPQHF.

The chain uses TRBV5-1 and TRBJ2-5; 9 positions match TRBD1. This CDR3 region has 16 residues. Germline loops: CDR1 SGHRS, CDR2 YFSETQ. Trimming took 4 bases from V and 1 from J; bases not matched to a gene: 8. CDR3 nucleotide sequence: TGCGCCAGCAGCCCAAGACAGGGGGTAGGCCAAGAGACCCAGTACTTC. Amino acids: CASSPRQGVGQETQYF.

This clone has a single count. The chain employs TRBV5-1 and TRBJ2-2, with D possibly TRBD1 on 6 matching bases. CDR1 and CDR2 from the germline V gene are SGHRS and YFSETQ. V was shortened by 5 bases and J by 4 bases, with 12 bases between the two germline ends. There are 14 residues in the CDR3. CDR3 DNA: TGCGCCAGCAGATTGACAGGAGTCACCGGGGAGCTGTTTTTT. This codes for CASRLTGVTGELFF.

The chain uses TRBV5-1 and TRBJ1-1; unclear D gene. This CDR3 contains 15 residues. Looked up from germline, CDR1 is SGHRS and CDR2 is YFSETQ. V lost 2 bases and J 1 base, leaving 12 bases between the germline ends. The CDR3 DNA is TGCGCCAGCAGCTTAGAGGGAGGGCGGAACACTGAAGCTTTCTTT. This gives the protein CASSLEGGRNTEAFF. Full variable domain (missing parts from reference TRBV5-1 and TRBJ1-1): KAGVTQTPRYLIKTRGQQVTLSCSPISGHRSVSWYQQTPGQGLQFLFEYFSETQRNKGNFPGRFSGRQFSNSRSEMNVSTLELGDSALYLCASSLEGGRNTEAFFGQGTRLTVV.

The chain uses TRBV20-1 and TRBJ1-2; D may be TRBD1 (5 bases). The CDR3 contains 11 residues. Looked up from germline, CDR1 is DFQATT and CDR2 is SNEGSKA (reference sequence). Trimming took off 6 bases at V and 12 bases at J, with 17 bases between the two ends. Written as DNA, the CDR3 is TGCAGTGCCCCCCGCTCAGGACACGACACCTTC. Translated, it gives CSAPRSGHDTF.

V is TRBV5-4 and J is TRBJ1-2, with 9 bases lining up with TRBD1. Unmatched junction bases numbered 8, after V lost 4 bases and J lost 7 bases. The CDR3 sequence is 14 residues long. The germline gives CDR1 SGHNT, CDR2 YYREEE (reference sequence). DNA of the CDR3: TGTGCCAGCAGCCCTTGGGACAGGGATGGTGGCTACACCTTC. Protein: CASSPWDRDGGYTF.

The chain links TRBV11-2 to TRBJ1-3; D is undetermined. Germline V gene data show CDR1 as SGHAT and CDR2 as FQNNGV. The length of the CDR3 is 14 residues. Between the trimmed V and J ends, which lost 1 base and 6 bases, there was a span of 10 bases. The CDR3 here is CASSLGLDLNTIYF. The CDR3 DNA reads TGTGCCAGCAGCTTAGGATTGGACCTAAACACCATATATTTT. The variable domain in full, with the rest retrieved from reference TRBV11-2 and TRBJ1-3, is EAGVAQSPRYKIIEKRQSVAFWCNPISGHATLYWYQQILGQGPKLLIQFQNNGVVDDSQLPKDRFSAERLKGVDSTLKIQPAKLEDSAVYLCASSLGLDLNTIYFGEGSWLTVV.

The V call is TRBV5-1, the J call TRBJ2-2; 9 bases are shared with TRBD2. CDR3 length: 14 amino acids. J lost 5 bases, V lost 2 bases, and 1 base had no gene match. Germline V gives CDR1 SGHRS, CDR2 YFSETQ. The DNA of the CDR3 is TGCGCCAGCAGCTTTAGCGGGAGAACCGGGGAGCTGTTTTTT. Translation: CASSFSGRTGELFF.

The CDR3 loop is CASSATGEQETQYF. The CDR3 DNA is TGTGCCAGCAGTGCCACAGGGGAACAAGAGACCCAGTACTTC. The rearrangement uses TRBV2 and TRBJ2-5, with 7 bases identical to TRBD1. The CDR3 consists of 14 residues. The germline gives CDR1 SNHLY, CDR2 FYNNEI. The V segment lost 4 bases and the J segment 2 bases; nucleotides outside the gene matches: 4.

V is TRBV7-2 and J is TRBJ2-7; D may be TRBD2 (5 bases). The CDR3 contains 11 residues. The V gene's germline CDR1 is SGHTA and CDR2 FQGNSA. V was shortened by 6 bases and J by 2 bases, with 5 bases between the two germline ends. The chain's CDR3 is CASRGAYEQYF. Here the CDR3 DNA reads TGTGCCAGCAGGGGAGCCTACGAGCAGTACTTC.